This section outlines one TCR beta chain sequence together with its context. DNA loading was fixed at roughly 0.35 ug for all bulk PBMC samples. The repertoire was sequenced with immunoSEQ multiplex PCR; TCRdb's copy has only in-frame clones and lacks some. Counted here are about 13,000 clones, 89% occurring once; the ten biggest clones make up around 3.4%. This sample was taken from a study of blood T cell dynamics during melanoma immunotherapy. V was clipped by 6 bases and J by 3 bases, with 11 bases between them. The CDR3 has 13 amino acids. Germline CDR1 KGHSH, CDR2 LQKENI. As to time point: pre-treatment baseline. One draw preceded checkpoint blockade; another followed its first cycle at week 3. Apart from a couple of fast progressors, RECIST 1.1 response was judged 12 weeks post-infusion.

The sequencing here drew on blood, taken from a patient treated with checkpoint blockade. The chain recombines TRBV18 with TRBJ1-1; D may be TRBD1 (5 bases). The sequence was collected from a human donor with melanoma. Here the CDR3 DNA reads TGTGCCAGCTCCCCTACCAGGGACACTGAAGCTTTCTTT. Protein product: CASSPTRDTEAFF.